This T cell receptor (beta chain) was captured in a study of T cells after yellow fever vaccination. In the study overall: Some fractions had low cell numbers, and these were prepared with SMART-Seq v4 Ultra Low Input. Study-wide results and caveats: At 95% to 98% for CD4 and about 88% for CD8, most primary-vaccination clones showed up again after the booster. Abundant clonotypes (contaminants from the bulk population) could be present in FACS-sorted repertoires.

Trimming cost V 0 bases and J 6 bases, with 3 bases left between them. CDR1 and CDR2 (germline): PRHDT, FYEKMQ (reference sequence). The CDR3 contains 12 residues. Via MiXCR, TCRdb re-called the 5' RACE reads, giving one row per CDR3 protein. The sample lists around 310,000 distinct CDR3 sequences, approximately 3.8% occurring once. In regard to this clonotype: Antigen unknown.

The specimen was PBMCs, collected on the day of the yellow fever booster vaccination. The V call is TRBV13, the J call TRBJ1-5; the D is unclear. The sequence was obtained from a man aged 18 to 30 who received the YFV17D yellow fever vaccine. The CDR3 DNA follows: TGTGCCAGCAGCTTAGGCACTCAGCCCCAGCATTTT. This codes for CASSLGTQPQHF.